Shown below are 17 T cell receptor beta chains from a single sample sequenced in a study of PD-L1 blockade in urothelial cancer. TCRdb keeps only in-frame clones here, not all; method: immunoSEQ multiplex PCR. There are about 30,000 clones in the sample; roughly 87% occur only once, and 8% lies in the top ten. This sample's time point: peripheral blood 6 weeks after treatment start. This specimen was PBMCs, taken around atezolizumab (anti-PD-L1) treatment. These receptors came from a man older than 75 with urothelial cancer.

The genes are TRBV7-8 and TRBJ2-1; the D gene is possibly TRBD1 (7 bases). CDR1 and CDR2 from the germline V gene are SGHVS and FQNEAQ. The CDR3 is 16 residues long. V lost 5 bases and J 3 bases, leaving 17 bases between the germline ends. The CDR3 loop reads CASSKWAGQFYNEQFF. The CDR3 DNA reads as TGTGCCAGCAGCAAGTGGGCGGGACAGTTCTACAATGAGCAGTTCTTC.

Only one count was recorded for this clone. The CDR3 bases are TGTGCCAGTAGGAAGGAGGGGCGCGCGGGTCAGCCCCAGCATTTT. It encodes CASRKEGRAGQPQHF. The genes are TRBV19 and TRBJ1-5; TRBD1 is a possible D gene (5 bases). The germline V gene encodes CDR1 LNHDA and CDR2 SQIVND (reference sequence). V dropped 6 bases and J dropped 6 bases, with 18 bases sitting between them. This CDR3 contains 15 residues.

This clone was seen more than once but under ten times. The chain couples TRBV7-2 to TRBJ2-7; 14 nucleotides match TRBD2. Unmatched junction bases numbered 9, after V lost 5 bases and J lost 3 bases. This CDR3 is 17 amino acids long. The germline CDR1 and CDR2 sequences are SGHTA and FQGNSA. CDR3 in DNA: TGTGCCAGCAGCCAAAGACTAGCGGGAGGGACTCGCTACGAGCAGTACTTC. This codes for CASSQRLAGGTRYEQYF.

The chain carries TRBV10-2 and TRBJ1-2, with D possibly TRBD1 on 6 matching bases. V was shortened by 3 bases and J by 5 bases, with 10 bases between the two germline ends. CDR3 length equals 13 residues. Germline CDR1 WSHSY, CDR2 SAAADI. CDR3 DNA: TGCGCCAGCAGTGAAGGACAGAAATATGGCTACACCTTC. Protein: CASSEGQKYGYTF.

The chain combines TRBV2 with TRBJ2-7; a weak D match, TRBD2 (6 bases). The CDR3 has 15 residues. The V gene lost 6 bases and the J gene lost 4 bases, with 19 bases spanning the gap. Germline-derived CDR1 and CDR2 are SNHLY and FYNNEI. The CDR3 is CASRFAPGLNYEQYF. The DNA of the CDR3 is TGTGCCAGCAGATTCGCTCCGGGACTTAATTACGAGCAGTACTTC.

The chain links TRBV13 to TRBJ1-2; 8 positions match TRBD1. The length of the CDR3 is 15 residues. The V and J ends lost 5 bases and 4 bases, in that order; junction bases with no gene match: 9. The germline gives CDR1 PRHDT, CDR2 FYEKMQ (reference sequence). The CDR3 protein is CASSPGGQAAYGYTF. In DNA, the CDR3 is TGTGCCAGCAGCCCAGGGGGCCAGGCAGCCTATGGCTACACCTTC.

The chain joins TRBV7-6 to TRBJ2-2; 10 bases line up with TRBD2. The CDR3 contains 16 residues. CDR1 is SGHVS and CDR2 is FNYEAQ in the germline V gene. Trimming cost V 0 bases and J 6 bases; bases outside gene matches: 4. In nucleotides, the CDR3 is TGTGCCAGCAGCTTAGCCACTAGCGGGATTCCCGGGGAGCTGTTTTTT. Protein product: CASSLATSGIPGELFF.

The chain employs TRBV5-1 and TRBJ2-4, with 10 bases fitting TRBD2. Germline lookup yields CDR1 SGHRS and CDR2 YFSETQ. This CDR3 has 19 amino acids. The V segment lost 4 bases and the J segment 0 bases; nucleotides outside the gene matches: 13. CDR3 in DNA: TGCGCCAGCAGCCCGGACCCCGGGACTAGCGACGTAGCCAAAAACATTCAGTACTTC. It codes for CASSPDPGTSDVAKNIQYF.

CDR3 loop: CASSTGGSGTEAFF. For the CDR3, the DNA is TGTGCCAGCAGCACAGGGGGCTCGGGCACTGAAGCTTTCTTT. This chain joins TRBV7-9 and TRBJ1-1; 9 nucleotides line up with TRBD1. Germline V CDR1 and CDR2: SEHNR, FQNEAQ (reference sequence). CDR3 size: 14 residues. Germline trimming cut 5 bases from V and 4 bases from J; bases unmatched to any gene: 5.

The CDR3 nucleotides read TGCGCCAGCAGCTTGGGCGGGGATTTCACTCAGCCCCAGCATTTT. Translated: CASSLGGDFTQPQHF. The rearrangement links TRBV5-1 to TRBJ1-5; no definite D call. V gave up 0 bases and J gave up 6 bases, with 13 bases separating them. Germline assignment: CDR1 SGHRS and CDR2 YFSETQ. There are 15 residues in the CDR3.

This chain joins TRBV28 and TRBJ1-1; tentative D call: TRBD1 (5 bases). The CDR3 spans 13 residues. Germline CDR1 reads MDHEN; CDR2 reads SYDVKM. V was trimmed by 3 bases and J by 3 bases, leaving 8 bases between them. This CDR3 reads CASSLSGYTEAFF. CDR3 nucleotide sequence: TGTGCCAGCAGTTTGTCAGGGTACACTGAAGCTTTCTTT.

V is TRBV19 and J is TRBJ1-1, with D possibly matching TRBD1 (5 bases). The CDR3 loop spans 11 amino acids. With 8 bases removed from V and 8 bases from J, the gap between germline ends came to 12 bases. Germline assignment: CDR1 LNHDA and CDR2 SQIVND (reference sequence). CDR3 sequence: CASGGTVEAFF. In DNA, the CDR3 is TGTGCCAGTGGAGGGACCGTCGAAGCTTTCTTT. Drawing the rest from reference TRBV19 and TRBJ1-1, the complete variable domain is DGGITQSPKYLFRKEGQNVTLSCEQNLNHDAMYWYRQDPGQGLRLIYYSQIVNDFQKGDIAEGYSVSREKKESFPLTVTSAQKNPTAFYLCASGGTVEAFFGQGTRLTVV.

The chain links TRBV11-3 to TRBJ2-3; TRBD2 aligns across 7 bases. Germline V gene lookup returns CDR1 SGHNT and CDR2 YENEEA. This CDR3 has 15 amino acids. The V gene end was trimmed by 5 bases and the J gene end by 4 bases; junction bases not matched to a gene: 9. The CDR3 protein is CASSRSGGMADTQYF. In nucleotides, the CDR3 is TGTGCCAGCAGCCGCTCGGGGGGAATGGCAGATACGCAGTATTTT.

J is TRBJ2-5 and V is TRBV9; 10 bases map to TRBD1. V trimming: 0 bases; J trimming: 4 bases; junction bases outside the gene matches: 12. Germline V gives CDR1 SGDLS, CDR2 YYNGEE. There are 18 residues in the CDR3. The DNA for the CDR3 is TGTGCCAGCAGCGTAGGTATGGGGACAGGGGATTTTGGAGAGACCCAGTACTTC. It encodes CASSVGMGTGDFGETQYF.

The chain links TRBV14 to TRBJ2-1, with 8 bases matching TRBD2. The V and J ends lost 0 bases and 9 bases, in that order; junction bases with no gene match: 7. The CDR3 runs to 15 residues. Germline lookup yields CDR1 SGHDN and CDR2 FVKESK. The DNA for the CDR3 is TGTGCCAGCAGCCAAGATTACCTAGCGGGTGTTGAGCAGTTCTTC. Its protein product is CASSQDYLAGVEQFF. Using reference TRBV14 and TRBJ2-1 for the parts outside the CDR3, the full variable domain is EAGVTQFPSHSVIEKGQTVTLRCDPISGHDNLYWYRRVMGKEIKFLLHFVKESKQDESGMPNNRFLAERTGGTYSTLKVQPAELEDSGVYFCASSQDYLAGVEQFFGPGTRLTVL.

The chain couples TRBV9 to TRBJ2-1; 10 nucleotides line up with TRBD1. Germline CDR1 and CDR2: SGDLS and YYNGEE. The length of the CDR3 is 15 residues. Trimming took 0 bases from V and 6 from J; bases not matched to a gene: 3. CDR3: CASSVVGTGVNEQFF. CDR3 in DNA: TGTGCCAGCAGCGTAGTAGGGACAGGGGTCAATGAGCAGTTCTTC.

The chain joins TRBV4-2 to TRBJ2-7; D not certain. With 3 bases removed from V and 5 bases from J, the gap between germline ends came to 17 bases. The germline V gene has CDR1 LGHNA and CDR2 YNFKEQ. There are 15 residues in the CDR3. The CDR3 region is CASSQVVSNRNEQYF. In nucleotides, the CDR3 is TGTGCCAGCAGCCAGGTGGTGAGCAACCGAAACGAGCAGTACTTC.